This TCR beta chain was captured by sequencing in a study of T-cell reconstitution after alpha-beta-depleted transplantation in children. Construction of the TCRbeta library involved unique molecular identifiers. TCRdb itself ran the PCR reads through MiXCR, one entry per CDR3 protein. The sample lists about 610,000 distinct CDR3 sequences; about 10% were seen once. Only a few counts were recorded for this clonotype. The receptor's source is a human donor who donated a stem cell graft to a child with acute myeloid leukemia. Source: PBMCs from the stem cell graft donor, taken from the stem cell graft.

DNA for the CDR3: TGTGCCAGCAGCAACAGGGGTCCTAGTTTCGGGGCTTTCTTT. It encodes CASSNRGPSFGAFF. V and J are TRBV5-6 and TRBJ1-1; 7 nucleotides agree with TRBD1. V trimming: 4 bases; J trimming: 11 bases; junction bases outside the gene matches: 14. Germline V CDR1 and CDR2: SGHDT, YYEEEE. The CDR3 totals 14 residues.